This T cell receptor (beta chain) was retrieved from a study of glioma-infiltrating T cells. Overall study results and limits: Non-neoplastic patients had below-expected tissue-blood divergence, while all gliomas exceeded expectation.

Germline values: CDR1 MNHNS, CDR2 SASEGT. The CDR3 length is 19 residues. The V end was cut by 6 bases, the J end by 5 bases, with 30 bases between. Many counts were recorded for this clonotype. Its antigen is unidentified. Using RNA template, CDR3s of TCR alpha and beta were amplified with iRepertoire arm-PCR. TCRdb recomputed calls from the multiplex PCR reads with MiXCR, one row per CDR3 protein. The data hold around 180,000 distinct CDR3 sequences, with around 40% observed a single time. The source material was glioma tissue, nonneoplastic brain tissue, or PBMCs (not recorded which). This chain uses TRBV6-1 with TRBJ2-3; D is uncertain. The clonotype comes from a human donor with low-grade glioma or glioblastoma, undergoing nonglioma brain surgery, or in good health (not recorded which). DNA for the CDR3: TGTGCCAGCAGCTTCACAACCTCAGATTCTAGAGGTTCGGGAGATACGCAGTATTTT. The encoded protein is CASSFTTSDSRGSGDTQYF.